This T cell receptor (beta chain) was profiled in a study of Graves' ophthalmopathy and Graves' hyperthyroidism. Per the germline V gene, CDR1 is WSHSY and CDR2 is SAAADI. The V end was cut by 0 bases, the J end by 1 base, with 6 bases between. This CDR3 contains 14 residues. RNA transcripts yielded amplified TCR beta CDR3 regions. HTBI-primed first-round RT-PCR preceded second-round multiplex PCR. MiXCR, applied by TCRdb to the multiplex PCR reads, yields one record per CDR3 protein. The table records around 1,000,000 distinct CDR3 sequences, roughly two fifths of them present only once. This clonotype was recorded at least ten times.

The source material was peripheral blood or thyroid tissue (not recorded which). This TCR was sampled from an adult man with Graves' hyperthyroidism. The rearrangement links TRBV10-2 to TRBJ1-1; no firm D call. CDR3 sequence: CASSESIPNTEAFF. The CDR3, as DNA: TGCGCCAGCAGTGAGTCTATCCCGAACACTGAAGCTTTCTTT.